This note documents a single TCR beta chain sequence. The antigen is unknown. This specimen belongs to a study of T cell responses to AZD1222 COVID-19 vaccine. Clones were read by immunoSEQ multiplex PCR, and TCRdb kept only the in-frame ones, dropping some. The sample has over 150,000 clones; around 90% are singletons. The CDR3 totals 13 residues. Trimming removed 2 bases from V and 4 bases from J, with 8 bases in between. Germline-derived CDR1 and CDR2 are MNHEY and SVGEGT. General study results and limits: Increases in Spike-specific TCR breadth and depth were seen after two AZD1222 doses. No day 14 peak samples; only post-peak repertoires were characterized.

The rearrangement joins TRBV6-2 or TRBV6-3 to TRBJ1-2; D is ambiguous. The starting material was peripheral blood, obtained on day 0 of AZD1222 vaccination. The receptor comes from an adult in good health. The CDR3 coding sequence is TGTGCCAGCAGTTACCGACGGGGCTATGGCTACACCTTC. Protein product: CASSYRRGYGYTF.